This T cell receptor (beta chain) was retrieved from a study of lymphopenia after photon versus proton radiotherapy. Germline-derived CDR1 and CDR2 are SNHLY and FYNNEI. The CDR3 covers 13 residues. V lost 8 bases and J lost 6; bases outside the gene matches: 7. Study-wide results and caveats: Under photons, naive T cells and diversity fell while effector/memory populations rose.

This table comes from immunoSEQ multiplex PCR, and its TCRdb copy is limited to in-frame clones, with some not included. The table lists around 20,000 clones, roughly 90% of them singletons. This clone came up a few times. Its antigen remains unidentified. This rearrangement joins TRBV2 to TRBJ2-7, with 10 bases matching TRBD1. This specimen was peripheral blood, taken from a patient treated with proton-based radiotherapy. This clonotype was sampled from an older man with esophageal cancer. In DNA form, the CDR3 reads TGTGCCAGCGGGAAAGGACAGGGGGGCGAGCAGTACTTC. This sequence encodes CASGKGQGGEQYF.